These 11 T cell receptor beta chains were all obtained from the same sample, sequenced in a study of OX40 agonist ivuxolimab in advanced cancers. Repertoires were generated with immunoSEQ multiplex PCR, while TCRdb's copy carries only in-frame clones and drops some. This table has 70,000 or so clones, 70% to 90% appearing once. Sequencing used CD4+ or CD8+ T cells sorted from blood, obtained in a trial of the OX40 agonist ivuxolimab. The origin of the receptors is an adult with an advanced solid tumor such as melanoma, head and neck, liver or kidney cancer.

This clone was observed a handful of times. V and J are TRBV11-2 and TRBJ1-2; tentatively, D is TRBD1 (6 bases). This CDR3 is built from 13 residues. Germline CDR1 and CDR2: SGHAT and FQNNGV. Trimming removed 1 base at V and 8 bases at J, with 11 bases between. CDR3 amino acids: CASSLGQVGGYTF. The CDR3 DNA follows: TGTGCCAGCAGCTTAGGACAGGTCGGCGGCTACACCTTC.

Only one count was recorded for this clone. The rearrangement joins TRBV7-8 to TRBJ2-1; 11 nucleotides align to TRBD2. Trimming removed 7 bases from V and 7 bases from J; junction bases left unmatched: 15. Per germline, CDR1 SGHVS and CDR2 FQNEAQ. The CDR3 consists of 17 residues. The CDR3 here is CASIPAASGGSGNEQFF. DNA of the CDR3: TGTGCCAGCATCCCAGCGGCTAGCGGGGGGTCCGGGAATGAGCAGTTCTTC. Using reference TRBV7-8 and TRBJ2-1 for the parts outside the CDR3, the full variable domain is GAGVSQSPRYKVAKRGQDVALRCDPISGHVSLFWYQQALGQGPEFLTYFQNEAQLDKSGLPSDRFFAERPEGSVSTLKIQRTQQEDSAVYLCASIPAASGGSGNEQFFGPGTRLTVL.

The chain has TRBV10-1 and TRBJ2-1; TRBD2 aligns across 7 bases. CDR3 length equals 14 residues. Germline values: CDR1 WNHNN, CDR2 SYGVQD (reference sequence). The junction had 5 bases not matched to a gene; V was cut back by 6 bases and J by 3 bases. CDR3 region: CASRQRGSYNEQFF. Written as DNA, the CDR3 is TGCGCCAGCAGACAGCGGGGAAGCTACAATGAGCAGTTCTTC.

This clone was counted between two and nine times. The J gene is TRBJ2-2, the V gene TRBV27, with a tentative D call TRBD1 (5 bases). This CDR3 has 11 residues. V was shortened by 6 bases and J by 7 bases, with 6 bases between the two germline ends. CDR1 MNHEY and CDR2 SMNVEV come from the germline V gene (reference sequence). CDR3 in amino acids: CASRGRGELFF. CDR3 nucleotides: TGTGCCAGCAGGGGGCGCGGGGAGCTGTTTTTT.

The chain employs TRBV6-1 and TRBJ2-2, with unresolved D. V lost 7 bases to trimming and J lost 0 bases, with 12 bases between them. Germline V gives CDR1 MNHNS, CDR2 SASEGT. CDR3 length: 15 residues. CDR3 bases: TGTGCCAGCACTGAGGCTGGGTCGAACACCGGGGAGCTGTTTTTT. It encodes CASTEAGSNTGELFF.

On this clone itself: The same CDR3 can be traced to other DNA sequences in this sample. The genes are TRBV7-2 and TRBJ2-7; TRBD1 aligns across 11 bases. This CDR3 region has 14 residues. Germline values: CDR1 SGHTA, CDR2 FQGNSA. Germline trimming cut 3 bases from V and 6 bases from J; bases unmatched to any gene: 4. CDR3 sequence reads: CASSFGTGGREQYF. CDR3 DNA sequence: TGTGCCAGCAGCTTTGGGACAGGGGGTCGCGAGCAGTACTTC. Together with reference TRBV7-2 and TRBJ2-7, the CDR3 gives the full variable domain: GAGVSQSPSNKVTEKGKDVELRCDPISGHTALYWYRQSLGQGLEFLIYFQGNSAPDKSGLPSDRFSAERTGGSVSTLTIQRTQQEDSAVYLCASSFGTGGREQYFGPGTRLTVT.

The rearrangement uses TRBV19 and TRBJ2-7, with D maybe TRBD2 (6 bases). This CDR3 comprises 15 residues. The V gene's germline CDR1 is LNHDA and CDR2 SQIVND (reference sequence). Trimming removed 4 bases at V and 5 bases at J, with 18 bases between. CDR3 DNA: TGTGCCAGTAGTAACCGTGGGGGGATTGAGGACGAGCAGTACTTC. This gives the protein CASSNRGGIEDEQYF.

The rearrangement links TRBV9 to TRBJ1-1; 10 bases align to TRBD1. The CDR3 runs to 16 residues. Germline loops: CDR1 SGDLS, CDR2 YYNGEE. The J segment lost 3 bases and the V segment lost 0 bases, leaving 5 bases of the junction unmatched. The chain's CDR3 is CASSVGIGQGDTEAFF. The CDR3 DNA follows: TGTGCCAGCAGCGTAGGTATAGGACAGGGGGACACTGAAGCTTTCTTT.

The V gene is TRBV6-1, the J gene TRBJ1-1; D might be TRBD1 (5 bases). Trimming removed 7 bases from V and 0 bases from J, with 9 bases in between. The CDR3 has 13 residues. Germline values: CDR1 MNHNS, CDR2 SASEGT. CDR3 residues: CASTRQMNTEAFF. The CDR3, as DNA: TGTGCCAGCACCCGACAGATGAACACTGAAGCTTTCTTT.

DNA of the CDR3: TGTGCCAGTAGTCCGACAGGGGGAAATTCCTATGGCTACACCTTC. This sequence encodes CASSPTGGNSYGYTF. The chain couples TRBV19 to TRBJ1-2; 9 bases match TRBD1. CDR3 length: 15 amino acids. V lost 5 bases to trimming and J lost 4 bases; unmatched junction nucleotides: 8. Germline V gene data show CDR1 as LNHDA and CDR2 as SQIVND (reference sequence).

This chain connects TRBV6-6 to TRBJ1-6; no firm D call. V dropped 1 base and J dropped 5 bases, with 9 bases sitting between them. CDR3 length: 15 amino acids. Germline CDR1 MNHNY, CDR2 SVGAGI (reference sequence). CDR3 sequence: CASSYWVRNNSPLHF. DNA of the CDR3: TGTGCCAGCAGTTACTGGGTCCGTAATAATTCACCCCTCCACTTT.